A single sample gave rise to the 26 T cell receptor beta chains below, sequenced in a study of T cells in Graves' hyperthyroidism and ophthalmopathy (dated by TCRdb to about 2019). Library preparation used multiplex PCR. Instrument on record: Illumina HiSeq 2000. Amplification of TCR beta CDR3 regions was carried out from RNA transcripts. A first-round RT-PCR of the TCR CDR3 used the HTBI primer set with the Qiagen OneStep RT-PCR kit. The public sequencing data were trimmed at Q25 with fastp and processed into clonotypes with MiXCR by TCRdb, which kept only in-frame beta chains. Under each unique CDR3 protein, matching rows form one entry showing the most common genes and DNA. This sample has 500,000 to 600,000 distinct CDR3 sequences in its table, and approximately 20% of those were observed once. Clones ranked in the top ten supply 45% to 50% of the sample. The specimen was blood. These TCRs come from a middle-aged man with Graves' ophthalmopathy.

This clonotype was counted many times. The chain is built from TRBV10-3 and TRBJ2-2; 9 nucleotides line up with TRBD1. The CDR3 totals 15 residues. V shed 2 bases and J 6 bases; nucleotides not matched to a gene: 4. Germline V gene lookup returns CDR1 ENHRY and CDR2 SYGVKD. The DNA of the CDR3 is TGTGCCATCAGTGAGGGGGACAGGGTCGCCGGGGAGCTGTTTTTT. This gives the protein CAISEGDRVAGELFF.

This clonotype was counted a few times. The chain joins TRBV7-8 to TRBJ2-7; possibly TRBD2 for D (7 bases). Germline CDR1 reads SGHVS; CDR2 reads FQNEAQ. Trimming stripped 4 bases from V and 6 bases from J, with 10 bases between. The CDR3 covers 12 residues. The DNA for the CDR3 is TGTGCCAGCAGCTGGGAGGGGGGCGAGCAGTACTTC. As protein: CASSWEGGEQYF.

The J gene is TRBJ2-7, the V gene TRBV7-3, with TRBD2 as a possible D gene (6 bases). V lost 8 bases and J 2 bases, leaving 16 bases between the germline ends. The CDR3 contains 14 residues. Germline V gene sequence: CDR1 SGHTA, CDR2 FQGTGA. The CDR3 region has the DNA TGTGCCAGCGCGCCCGGGGGTCGACCCTACGAGCAGTACTTC. Protein: CASAPGGRPYEQYF.

This sequence joins TRBV9 and TRBJ2-5, with D perhaps matching TRBD2 (5 bases). Germline V gives CDR1 SGDLS, CDR2 YYNGEE. The CDR3 length is 16 residues. Trimming removed 0 bases from V and 7 bases from J, with 19 bases in between. The CDR3 is CASSVAAEGAWGTQYF. The CDR3 nucleotides read TGTGCCAGCAGCGTAGCCGCCGAGGGCGCCTGGGGGACCCAGTACTTC.

This clonotype was detected many times. The chain uses TRBV2 and TRBJ2-7, with D hard to call. This CDR3 is built from 13 residues. The V end lost 2 bases, the J end lost 4 bases, and 9 bases lay between the germline ends. CDR1 is SNHLY, CDR2 FYNNEI, per germline. The CDR3 sequence: CASSEQTLYEQYF. Here the CDR3 DNA reads TGTGCCAGCAGTGAACAGACTCTTTACGAGCAGTACTTC.

CDR3 sequence reads: CSAEPDREKTQYF. The CDR3 bases are TGCAGTGCGGAACCTGACAGGGAAAAGACCCAGTACTTC. The genes are TRBV20-1 and TRBJ2-5; 7 bases match TRBD1. Germline lookup yields CDR1 DFQATT and CDR2 SNEGSKA (reference sequence). V gave up 6 bases and J gave up 6 bases; unmatched junction bases: 10. The CDR3 runs 13 residues.

The gene calls are TRBV20-1 and TRBJ2-3, with D perhaps assigned TRBD1 or TRBD2 (5 bases each). In germline, CDR1 is DFQATT, CDR2 SNEGSKA (reference sequence). This CDR3 contains 12 residues. The CDR3 nucleotides are TGCACCTACCCAGGGCCCTCAGGAGGGCAGTATTTT. It is translated as CTYPGPSGGQYF.

In its sample, this clonotype was seen a few times. The rearrangement links TRBV6-1 to TRBJ1-5, with D possibly matching TRBD1 (5 bases). CDR1 is MNHNS and CDR2 is SASEGT in the germline V gene. The CDR3 is 17 amino acids. The ends were cut back, 8 bases at V and 0 bases at J, with 20 bases in the middle. The CDR3 DNA reads TGTGCCAGCTGTGGGGGGACCCAGAGTTATAGCAATCAGCCCCAGCATTTT. Its protein product is CASCGGTQSYSNQPQHF.

The genes are TRBV20-1 and TRBJ1-2, with no clear D. The CDR3 length is 13 residues. Trimming stripped 2 bases from V and 2 bases from J, with 9 bases between. CDR1 is DFQATT and CDR2 is SNEGSKA in the germline V gene (reference sequence). The CDR3 bases are TGCAGTGCTAGATTAGAGAACAACTATGGCTACACCTTC. Translated, it gives CSARLENNYGYTF.

V gene TRBV5-5 combines with J gene TRBJ2-7, with 7 bases aligning to TRBD2. The length of the CDR3 is 16 residues. The germline CDR1 and CDR2 sequences are SGHKS and YYEKEE (reference sequence). The trim removed 3 bases at V and 3 bases at J, leaving 12 bases unmatched. CDR3 sequence: CASSWGIGGGVYEQYF. In nucleotides, the CDR3 is TGTGCCAGCAGCTGGGGGATCGGCGGGGGAGTCTACGAGCAGTACTTC.

This clonotype came up a few times. The chain uses TRBV5-1 and TRBJ2-5, with D perhaps TRBD1 or TRBD2 (5 bases each). V lost 4 bases and J 7 bases, leaving 17 bases between the germline ends. This CDR3 region has 14 residues. Germline CDR1 and CDR2: SGHRS and YFSETQ. The CDR3 sequence: CASSPFGDEGTQYF. CDR3 in DNA: TGCGCCAGCAGCCCCTTCGGGGACGAGGGGACCCAGTACTTC.

This clonotype has just a few counts. The chain links TRBV6-1 to TRBJ2-7; TRBD2 matches 9 bases. V gave up 8 bases and J gave up 0 bases; unmatched junction bases: 5. Looked up from germline, CDR1 is MNHNS and CDR2 is SASEGT. This CDR3 is built from 14 residues. The DNA for the CDR3 is TGTGCCAGCCAGCGGGAGGTTAGCTCCTACGAGCAGTACTTC. Translated, it gives CASQREVSSYEQYF.

This clonotype has at least ten counts. The rearrangement links TRBV20-1 to TRBJ2-3, with 9 bases matching TRBD1. Germline CDR1 is DFQATT and CDR2 is SNEGSKA (reference sequence). The junction had 10 bases not matched to a gene; V was cut back by 5 bases and J by 1 base. The CDR3 is made up of 16 amino acids. The CDR3 sequence is CSARPRDRERTDTQYF. The DNA of the CDR3 is TGCAGTGCTCGCCCCCGGGACAGGGAACGCACAGATACGCAGTATTTT.

The J gene is TRBJ2-1, the V gene TRBV20-1; possibly TRBD1 for D (6 bases). Germline V CDR1 and CDR2: DFQATT, SNEGSKA (reference sequence). Trimming took 5 bases from V and 8 from J, leaving 19 bases between them. This CDR3 comprises 14 residues. The CDR3 spells CSAPRGSESHEQFF. In nucleotides, the CDR3 is TGCAGTGCTCCTAGGGGGAGCGAAAGCCATGAGCAGTTCTTC.

The chain uses TRBV6-4 and TRBJ2-2, with D perhaps assigned TRBD1 or TRBD2 (5 bases each). V was pared by 10 bases and J by 7 bases, with 13 bases between. Germline CDR1 and CDR2: MRHNA and SNTAGT. This CDR3 contains 12 residues. The CDR3 nucleotides are TGTGCCACACCGAGGGGCGGCGGGGAGCTGTTTTTT. It yields the protein CATPRGGGELFF.

This clonotype was recorded only once. V gene TRBV29-1 combines with J gene TRBJ2-1, with TRBD1 identical over 9 bases. The CDR3 is 14 amino acids. Losses at the gene ends were 6 bases for V and 3 bases for J; bases not matched to a gene: 6. Germline lookup yields CDR1 SQVTM and CDR2 ANQGSEA. DNA of the CDR3: TGCAGCGTCAGGGACAGGGTAAGCTACAATGAGCAGTTCTTC. Translated, it gives CSVRDRVSYNEQFF.

This rearrangement joins TRBV5-1 to TRBJ2-1; D possibly corresponds to TRBD2 (7 bases). V lost 6 bases to trimming and J lost 3 bases, with 16 bases between them. The CDR3 loop spans 15 amino acids. The germline V gene encodes CDR1 SGHRS and CDR2 YFSETQ. The DNA for the CDR3 is TGCGCCAGCACCCCGGGGGGCCGCGGCTACAATGAGCAGTTCTTC. Amino acid sequence: CASTPGGRGYNEQFF.

In this sample, this clonotype turned up many times. The J gene is TRBJ2-1, the V gene TRBV18; possible D gene TRBD2, 5 bases. This CDR3 comprises 16 residues. Trimming cost V 6 bases and J 7 bases, with 22 bases left between them. From germline, CDR1 is KGHSH and CDR2 LQKENI. This CDR3 reads CASSYHPPLRGNEQFF. The CDR3 DNA reads as TGTGCCAGCTCCTACCATCCACCCCTAAGAGGGAATGAGCAGTTCTTC.

This clonotype was seen only a few times. This chain links TRBV2 with TRBJ1-6, with D tentatively TRBD1 (5 bases). The CDR3 covers 13 residues. V was trimmed by 7 bases and J by 7 bases, leaving 11 bases between them. Germline V gene sequence: CDR1 SNHLY, CDR2 FYNNEI. The CDR3 DNA reads as TGTGCCAGCATCGGACATGAAAATTCACCCCTCCACTTT. It specifies CASIGHENSPLHF.

The chain has TRBV19 and TRBJ1-5, with D maybe TRBD1 (5 bases). This CDR3 region has 14 residues. CDR1 and CDR2 (germline): LNHDA, SQIVND (reference sequence). With 3 bases removed from V and 2 bases from J, the gap between germline ends came to 8 bases. Here the CDR3 DNA reads TGTGCCAGTAGTATGCAGGGACGCAATCAGCCCCAGCATTTT. It encodes CASSMQGRNQPQHF.

This clonotype came up a few times. The V and J genes are TRBV12-5 and TRBJ2-1, with 11 bases fitting TRBD2. This CDR3 is built from 18 residues. Germline assignment: CDR1 LGHNT and CDR2 FRNRAP. The trim removed 0 bases at V and 5 bases at J, leaving 9 bases unmatched. The CDR3 region is CASGLVVSSGGHDNEQFF. The CDR3 DNA follows: TGTGCTAGTGGTTTGGTAGTGTCTAGCGGGGGGCACGACAATGAGCAGTTCTTC.

This clonotype has more than one count but fewer than ten. V usage is TRBV7-3 and J usage is TRBJ2-1, with D perhaps matching TRBD2 (7 bases). The CDR3 extends over 14 amino acids. Germline CDR1 reads SGHTA; CDR2 reads FQGTGA. V lost 5 bases and J lost 7, with 15 bases in between. The CDR3, as DNA: TGTGCCAGCAGCCCGACGGGGGGCTTGAATGAGCAGTTCTTC. Translated, it gives CASSPTGGLNEQFF.

This clonotype has a count of ten or more. The chain combines TRBV11-2 with TRBJ1-3, with D unresolved. Germline V gene data show CDR1 as SGHAT and CDR2 as FQNNGV. The length of the CDR3 is 15 residues. V was shortened by 6 bases and J by 0 bases, with 12 bases between the two germline ends. In DNA form, the CDR3 reads TGTGCCAGCAGGTCGGAGGCTTTCTCTGGAAACACCATATATTTT. It codes for CASRSEAFSGNTIYF.

V usage is TRBV28 and J usage is TRBJ1-1; 9 positions match TRBD1. Germline lookup yields CDR1 MDHEN and CDR2 SYDVKM. V was pared by 4 bases and J by 0 bases, with 12 bases of the junction left unmatched. The CDR3 runs 18 residues. The CDR3 is CASSSEGQGTLLNTEAFF. DNA for the CDR3: TGTGCCAGCAGTTCCGAAGGACAGGGGACCCTATTGAACACTGAAGCTTTCTTT.

At least ten counts were recorded for this clonotype. The chain couples TRBV6-1 to TRBJ2-1, with TRBD1 matching over 11 bases. V shed 6 bases and J 7 bases; nucleotides not matched to a gene: 8. This CDR3 has 15 amino acids. Germline loops: CDR1 MNHNS, CDR2 SASEGT. The CDR3 DNA follows: TGTGCCAGCAGACCCGGGACAGGGGGATGGAATGAGCAGTTCTTC. Translating gives CASRPGTGGWNEQFF.

This clonotype occurred many times. This chain joins TRBV7-8 and TRBJ2-7; weak D call: TRBD2 (5 bases). In germline, CDR1 is SGHVS, CDR2 FQNEAQ. The CDR3 length is 13 residues. Deletions cut 7 bases from V and 6 bases from J, with 16 bases between. Written as DNA, the CDR3 is TGTGCCAGCACGCAATCGAGGGCGGGCGAGCAGTACTTC. Translating gives CASTQSRAGEQYF.